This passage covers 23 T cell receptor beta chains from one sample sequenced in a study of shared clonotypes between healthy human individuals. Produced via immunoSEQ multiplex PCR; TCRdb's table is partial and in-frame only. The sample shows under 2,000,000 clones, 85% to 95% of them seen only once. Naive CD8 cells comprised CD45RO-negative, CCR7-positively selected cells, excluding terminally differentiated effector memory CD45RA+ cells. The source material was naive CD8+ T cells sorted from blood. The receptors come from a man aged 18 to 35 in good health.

This chain's CDR3 is CASSDLGADYGYTF. DNA of the CDR3: TGTGCCAGCAGTGACCTGGGGGCTGACTATGGCTACACCTTC. This chain links TRBV6-1 with TRBJ1-2, with a possible D match to TRBD1 (6 bases). V was pared by 3 bases and J by 3 bases, with 11 bases between. CDR1 is MNHNS, CDR2 SASEGT, per germline. The length of the CDR3 is 14 residues.

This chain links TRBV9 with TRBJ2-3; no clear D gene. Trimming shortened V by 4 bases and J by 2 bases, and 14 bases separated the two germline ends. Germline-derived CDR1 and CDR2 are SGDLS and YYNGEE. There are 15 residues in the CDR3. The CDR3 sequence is CASSLHRLDTDTQYF. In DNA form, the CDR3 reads TGTGCCAGCAGCTTGCATCGGTTAGACACAGATACGCAGTATTTT. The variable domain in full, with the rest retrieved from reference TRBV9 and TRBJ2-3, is DSGVTQTPKHLITATGQRVTLRCSPRSGDLSVYWYQQSLDQGLQFLIQYYNGEERAKGNILERFSAQQFPDLHSELNLSSLELGDSALYFCASSLHRLDTDTQYFGPGTRLTVL.

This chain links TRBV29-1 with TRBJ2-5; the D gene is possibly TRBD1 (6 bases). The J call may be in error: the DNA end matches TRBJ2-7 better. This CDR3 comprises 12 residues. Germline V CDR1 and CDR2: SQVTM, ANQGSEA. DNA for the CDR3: TGCAGCGTTGATCTAGGGGGCTACGAGCAGTACTTC. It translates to CSVDLGGYEQYF.

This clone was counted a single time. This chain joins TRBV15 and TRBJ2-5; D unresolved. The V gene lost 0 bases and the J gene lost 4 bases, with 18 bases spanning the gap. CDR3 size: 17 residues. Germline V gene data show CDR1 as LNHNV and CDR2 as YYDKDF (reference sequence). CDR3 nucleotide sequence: TGTGCCACCAGCAGAGATTCGCAAAAGGGTACGAGAGAGACCCAGTACTTC. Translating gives CATSRDSQKGTRETQYF.

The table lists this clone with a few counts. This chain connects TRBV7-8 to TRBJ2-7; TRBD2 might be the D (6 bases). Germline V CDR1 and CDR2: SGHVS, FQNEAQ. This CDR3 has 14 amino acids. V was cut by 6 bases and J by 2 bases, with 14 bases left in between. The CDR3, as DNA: TGTGCCAGCAGTTCACTAGCCGGGGCCTACGAGCAGTACTTC. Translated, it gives CASSSLAGAYEQYF.

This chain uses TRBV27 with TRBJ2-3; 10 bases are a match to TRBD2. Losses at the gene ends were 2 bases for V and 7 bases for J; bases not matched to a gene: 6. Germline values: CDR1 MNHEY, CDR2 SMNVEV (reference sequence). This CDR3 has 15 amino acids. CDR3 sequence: CASSLLAGEVNTQYF. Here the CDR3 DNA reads TGTGCCAGCAGTTTACTAGCGGGAGAAGTGAATACGCAGTATTTT.

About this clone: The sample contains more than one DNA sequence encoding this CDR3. CDR3 region: CASSPGSYEQYF. In nucleotides, the CDR3 is TGTGCCAGCAGTCCCGGGTCCTACGAGCAGTACTTC. The chain has TRBV6-5 and TRBJ2-7; D remains ambiguous. The V end was cut by 5 bases, the J end by 1 base, with 6 bases between. The CDR3 is 12 amino acids. Looked up from germline, CDR1 is MNHEY and CDR2 is SVGAGI.

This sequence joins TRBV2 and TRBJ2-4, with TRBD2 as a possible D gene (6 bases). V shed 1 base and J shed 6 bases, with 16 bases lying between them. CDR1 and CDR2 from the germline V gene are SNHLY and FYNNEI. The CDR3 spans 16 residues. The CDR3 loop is CASSEEAEGRGNIQYF. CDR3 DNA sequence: TGTGCCAGCAGTGAAGAGGCGGAGGGACGGGGAAACATTCAGTACTTC.

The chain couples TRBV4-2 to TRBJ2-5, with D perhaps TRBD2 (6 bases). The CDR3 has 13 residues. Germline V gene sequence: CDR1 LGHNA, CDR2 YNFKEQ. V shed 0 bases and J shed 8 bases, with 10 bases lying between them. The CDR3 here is CASSQDRRETQYF. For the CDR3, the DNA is TGTGCCAGCAGCCAAGATAGGAGGGAAACCCAGTACTTC.

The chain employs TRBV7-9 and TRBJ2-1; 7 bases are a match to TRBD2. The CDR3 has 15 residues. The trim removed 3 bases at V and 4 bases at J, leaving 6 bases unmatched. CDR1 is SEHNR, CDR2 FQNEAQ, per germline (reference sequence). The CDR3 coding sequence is TGTGCCAGCAGCTTTATCGCGGGAGAGTACAATGAGCAGTTCTTC. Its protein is CASSFIAGEYNEQFF.

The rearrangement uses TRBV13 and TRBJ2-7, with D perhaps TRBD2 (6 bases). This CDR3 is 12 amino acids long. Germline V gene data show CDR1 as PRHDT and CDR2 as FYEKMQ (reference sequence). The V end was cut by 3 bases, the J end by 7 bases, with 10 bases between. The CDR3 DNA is TGTGCCAGCAGCTTGGAGGGTAAGGAGCAGTACTTC. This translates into CASSLEGKEQYF.

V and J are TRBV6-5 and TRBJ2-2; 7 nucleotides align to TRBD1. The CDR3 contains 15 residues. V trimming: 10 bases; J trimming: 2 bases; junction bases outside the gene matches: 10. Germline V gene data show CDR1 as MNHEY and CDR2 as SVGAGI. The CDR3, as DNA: TGTGCCACCACCAAACGACAGGGTAACACCGGGGAGCTGTTTTTT. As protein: CATTKRQGNTGELFF.

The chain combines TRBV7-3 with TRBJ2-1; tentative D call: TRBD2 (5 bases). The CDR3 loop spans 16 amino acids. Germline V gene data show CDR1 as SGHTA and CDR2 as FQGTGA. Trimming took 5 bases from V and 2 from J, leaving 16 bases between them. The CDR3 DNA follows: TGTGCCAGCAGCCCCTCCGGGATCCCTACCTACAATGAGCAGTTCTTC. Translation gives CASSPSGIPTYNEQFF.

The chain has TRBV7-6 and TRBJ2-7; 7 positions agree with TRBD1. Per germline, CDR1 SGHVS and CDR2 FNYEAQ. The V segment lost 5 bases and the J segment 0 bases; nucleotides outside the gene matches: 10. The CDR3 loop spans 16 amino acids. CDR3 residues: CASSLTTGESSYEQYF. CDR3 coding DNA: TGTGCCAGCAGCCTTACTACAGGGGAAAGCTCCTACGAGCAGTACTTC.

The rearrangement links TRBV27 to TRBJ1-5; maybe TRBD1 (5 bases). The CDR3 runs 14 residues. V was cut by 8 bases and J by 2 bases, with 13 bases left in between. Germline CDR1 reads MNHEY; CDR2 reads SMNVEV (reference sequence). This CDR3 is CASAPRARNQPQHF. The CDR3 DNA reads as TGTGCCAGCGCTCCCAGGGCCCGCAATCAGCCCCAGCATTTT.

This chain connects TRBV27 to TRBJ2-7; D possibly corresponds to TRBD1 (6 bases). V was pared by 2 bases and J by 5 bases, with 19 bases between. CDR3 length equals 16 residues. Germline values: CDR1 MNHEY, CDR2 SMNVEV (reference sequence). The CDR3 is CASSLGFGGKGNEQYF. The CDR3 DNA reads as TGTGCCAGCAGTTTAGGTTTTGGGGGCAAGGGAAACGAGCAGTACTTC.

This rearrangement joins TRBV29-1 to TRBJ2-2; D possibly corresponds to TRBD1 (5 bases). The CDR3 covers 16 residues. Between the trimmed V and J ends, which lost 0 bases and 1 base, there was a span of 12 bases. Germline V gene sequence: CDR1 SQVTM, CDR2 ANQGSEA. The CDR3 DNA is TGCAGCGTTGAAGAGGTTCTGGGGCAGAACACCGGGGAGCTGTTTTTT. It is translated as CSVEEVLGQNTGELFF.

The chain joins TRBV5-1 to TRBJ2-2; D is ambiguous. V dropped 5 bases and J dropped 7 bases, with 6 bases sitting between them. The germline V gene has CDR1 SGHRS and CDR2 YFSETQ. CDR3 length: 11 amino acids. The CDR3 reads CASRGVGELFF. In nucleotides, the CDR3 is TGCGCCAGCAGAGGAGTCGGGGAGCTGTTTTTT.

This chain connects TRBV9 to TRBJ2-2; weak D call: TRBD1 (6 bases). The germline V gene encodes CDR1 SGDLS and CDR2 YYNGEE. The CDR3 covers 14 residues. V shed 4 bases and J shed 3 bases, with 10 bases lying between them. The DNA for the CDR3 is TGTGCCAGCAGCACAGGGCCTTACACCGGGGAGCTGTTTTTT. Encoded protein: CASSTGPYTGELFF.

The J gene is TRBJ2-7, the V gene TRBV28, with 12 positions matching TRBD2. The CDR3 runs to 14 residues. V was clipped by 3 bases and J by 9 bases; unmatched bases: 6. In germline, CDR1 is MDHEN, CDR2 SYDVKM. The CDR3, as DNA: TGTGCCAGCAGTTTTCTACTAGCGGGGGGTTTGCAGTACTTC. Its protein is CASSFLLAGGLQYF.

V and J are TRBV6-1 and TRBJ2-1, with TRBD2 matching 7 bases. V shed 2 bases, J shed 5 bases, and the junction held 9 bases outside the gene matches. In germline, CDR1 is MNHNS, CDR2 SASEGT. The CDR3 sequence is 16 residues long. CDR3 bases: TGTGCCAGCAGTGAATGGGGCAGGGAGGGGAACAATGAGCAGTTCTTC. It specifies CASSEWGREGNNEQFF.

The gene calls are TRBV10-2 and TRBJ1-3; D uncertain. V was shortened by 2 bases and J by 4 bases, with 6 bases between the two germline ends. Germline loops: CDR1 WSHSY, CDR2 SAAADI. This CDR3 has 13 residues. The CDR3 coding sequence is TGCGCCAGCAGTGAGGCCAGGGGAAACACCATATATTTT. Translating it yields CASSEARGNTIYF.

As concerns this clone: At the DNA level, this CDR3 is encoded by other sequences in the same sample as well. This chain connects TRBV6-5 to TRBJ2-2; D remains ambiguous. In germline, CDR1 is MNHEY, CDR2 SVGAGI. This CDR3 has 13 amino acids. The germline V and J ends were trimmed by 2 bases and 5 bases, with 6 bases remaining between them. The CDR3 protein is CASSYEGTGELFF. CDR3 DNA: TGTGCCAGCAGTTACGAAGGAACCGGGGAGCTGTTTTTT.